This entry concerns a single T cell receptor (beta chain). This sample is part of a study of human T cells and chemical hapten exposure. Germline loops: CDR1 MNHEY, CDR2 SMNVEV (reference sequence). The length of the CDR3 is 13 residues. Trimming shortened V by 1 base and J by 2 bases, and 6 bases separated the two germline ends. Noted time point: patch test 3, about 24 weeks after DPC sensitization. Treatment indicated: therapeutic diphenylcyclopropenone sensitization with weekly scalp DPC. TCRdb reprocessed the RACE reads via MiXCR and lists one record per CDR3 protein. The sample carries about 82,000 distinct CDR3 sequences, roughly 13% recorded once.

The chain is built from TRBV27 and TRBJ2-7; D gene ambiguous. The sequence was obtained from a woman aged 45-65 years with alopecia areata. Some clones in this sample may be carry-over from other donors' samples. Sequencing used whole blood, obtained in connection with sensitization to the hapten diphenylcyclopropenone (DPC). The CDR3 loop reads CASSLYQTYEQYF. CDR3 nucleotide sequence: TGTGCCAGCAGTTTATATCAGACCTACGAGCAGTACTTC.